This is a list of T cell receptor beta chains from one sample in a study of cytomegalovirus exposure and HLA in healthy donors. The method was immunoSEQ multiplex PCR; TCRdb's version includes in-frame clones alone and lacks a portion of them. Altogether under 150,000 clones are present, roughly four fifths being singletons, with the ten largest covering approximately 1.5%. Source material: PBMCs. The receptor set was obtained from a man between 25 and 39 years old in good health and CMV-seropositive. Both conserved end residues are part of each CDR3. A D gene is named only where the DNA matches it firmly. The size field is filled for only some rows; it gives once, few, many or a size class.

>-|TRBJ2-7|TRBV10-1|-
CASSEGVTYEQYF
TGCGCCAGCAGTGAAGGGGTCACCTACGAGCAGTACTTC
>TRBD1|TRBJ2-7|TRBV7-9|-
CASSAGTGYEQYF
TGTGCCAGCAGCGCCGGGACAGGCTACGAGCAGTACTTC
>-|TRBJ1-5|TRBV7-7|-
CASSLTPSEAQHF
TGTGCTAGCAGCTTAACCCCCTCGGAGGCCCAGCATTTT
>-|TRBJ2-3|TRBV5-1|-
CASSLRRGSTDTQYF
TGCGCCAGCAGCTTGAGGCGGGGTAGCACAGATACGCAGTATTTT
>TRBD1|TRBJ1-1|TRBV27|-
CASSLQQGVQAFF
TGTGCCAGCAGTTTACAACAGGGGGTTCAAGCTTTCTTT
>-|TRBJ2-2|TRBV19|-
CASSISVGSNTGELFF
TGTGCCAGTAGTATTAGCGTAGGTTCCAACACCGGGGAGCTGTTTTTT
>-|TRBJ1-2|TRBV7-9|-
CSSSPLENGYTF
TGTTCCAGCAGCCCCCTAGAGAATGGCTACACCTTC
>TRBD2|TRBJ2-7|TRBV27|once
CASSSGTSLSSYEQYF
TGTGCCAGCAGTTCAGGGACTAGCCTAAGCTCCTACGAGCAGTACTTC
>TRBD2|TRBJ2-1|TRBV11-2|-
CASSLVAGGPGEQFF
TGTGCCAGCAGCTTAGTAGCGGGAGGGCCGGGGGAGCAGTTCTTC
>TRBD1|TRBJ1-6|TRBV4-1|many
CASSQDKRTGAYNSPLHF
TGCGCCAGCAGCCAAGATAAGAGGACAGGTGCCTATAATTCACCCCTCCACTTT
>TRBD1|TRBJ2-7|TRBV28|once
CASKSGGPEQYF
TGTGCCAGCAAGTCAGGGGGCCCCGAGCAGTACTTC
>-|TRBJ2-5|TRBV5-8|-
CASSLWGLQETQYF
TGTGCCAGCAGCTTATGGGGGCTTCAAGAGACCCAGTACTTC
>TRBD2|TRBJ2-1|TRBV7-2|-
CASSLTSGGGNEQFF
TGTGCCAGCAGCTTAACCAGCGGGGGCGGGAATGAGCAGTTCTTC
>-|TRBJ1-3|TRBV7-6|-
CASSFTGNTIYF
TGTGCCAGCAGCTTCACTGGAAACACCATATATTTT
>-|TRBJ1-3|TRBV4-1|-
CASSPPLTGLSGNTIYF
TGCGCCAGCAGCCCACCCTTGACAGGTCTCTCTGGAAACACCATATATTTT
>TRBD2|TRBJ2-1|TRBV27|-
CASSGRVYNEQFF
TGTGCCAGCAGTGGGAGGGTTTACAATGAGCAGTTCTTC
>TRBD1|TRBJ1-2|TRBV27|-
CASSALTGTDGYTF
TGTGCCAGCAGTGCCCTGACAGGGACGGATGGCTACACCTTC
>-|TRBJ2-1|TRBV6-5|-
CASSEVSYNEQFF
TGTGCCAGCAGTGAGGTTTCCTACAATGAGCAGTTCTTC
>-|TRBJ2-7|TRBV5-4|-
CASRAGEVYEQYF
TGTGCCAGCAGGGCAGGGGAAGTCTACGAGCAGTACTTC
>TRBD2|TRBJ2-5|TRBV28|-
CASSTWTSGRDQETQYF
TGTGCCAGCAGTACCTGGACTAGCGGGAGGGACCAAGAGACCCAGTACTTC
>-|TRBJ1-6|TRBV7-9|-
CASSSPQGVDSPLHF
TGTGCCAGCAGCTCGCCACAGGGAGTTGATTCACCCCTCCACTTT
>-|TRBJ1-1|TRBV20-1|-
CSASKEAEAFF
TGCAGTGCTAGCAAGGAGGCTGAAGCTTTCTTT
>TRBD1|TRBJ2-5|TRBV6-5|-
CASSPTGTAQETQYF
TGTGCCAGCAGCCCAACCGGGACAGCACAAGAGACCCAGTACTTC
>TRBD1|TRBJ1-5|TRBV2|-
CASGQGVVPQHF
TGTGCCAGCGGACAGGGAGTTGTGCCCCAGCATTTT
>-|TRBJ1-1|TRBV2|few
CASGRGSRAEAFF
TGTGCCAGTGGAAGGGGGTCGAGGGCTGAAGCTTTCTTT
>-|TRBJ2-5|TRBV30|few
CAWSVLRAQETQYF
TGTGCCTGGAGTGTCCTTCGAGCTCAAGAGACCCAGTACTTC
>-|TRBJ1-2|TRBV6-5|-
CASGSTLNYGYTF
TGTGCCAGCGGCAGTACCCTCAACTATGGCTACACCTTC
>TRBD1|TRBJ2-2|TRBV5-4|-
CASSYQGVGTGELFF
TGTGCCAGCAGCTATCAGGGGGTAGGAACCGGGGAGCTGTTTTTT
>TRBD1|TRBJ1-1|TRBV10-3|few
CAISASWTGNTEAFF
TGTGCCATCAGTGCTTCTTGGACAGGGAACACTGAAGCTTTCTTT
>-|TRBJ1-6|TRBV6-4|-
CASSARMESPLHF
TGTGCCAGCAGTGCGAGGATGGAATCACCCCTCCACTTT
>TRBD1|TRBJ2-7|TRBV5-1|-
CASSFVGGTGEKNEQYF
TGCGCCAGCAGCTTCGTGGGGGGGACAGGGGAAAAGAACGAGCAGTACTTC
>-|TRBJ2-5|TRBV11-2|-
CASSYGSGVIGETQYF
TGTGCCAGCAGCTACGGTAGCGGTGTAATAGGGGAGACCCAGTACTTC
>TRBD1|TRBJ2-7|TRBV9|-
CASSVFPRDSSSGEQYF
TGTGCCAGCAGCGTGTTTCCCAGGGACAGTTCCTCGGGGGAGCAGTACTTC
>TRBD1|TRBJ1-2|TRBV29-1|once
CSVPGQGLDGYTF
TGCAGCGTTCCGGGACAGGGTTTAGACGGCTACACCTTC
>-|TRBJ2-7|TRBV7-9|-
CASSLEDSPSLYEQYF
TGTGCCAGCAGCTTAGAAGACAGCCCTTCCCTCTACGAGCAGTACTTC
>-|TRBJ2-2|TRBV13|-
CASSLDPAGNTGELFF
TGTGCCAGCAGCTTAGACCCGGCGGGCAACACCGGGGAGCTGTTTTTT
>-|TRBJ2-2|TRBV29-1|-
CSVDVTGGITGELFF
TGCAGCGTTGATGTGACCGGAGGTATCACCGGGGAGCTGTTTTTT
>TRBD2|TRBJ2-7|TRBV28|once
CASSFVPSGKSYEQYF
TGTGCCAGCAGTTTTGTACCTAGCGGGAAATCCTACGAGCAGTACTTC
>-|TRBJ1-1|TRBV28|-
CASSLEGGALMNTEAFF
TGTGCCAGCAGTTTGGAAGGCGGGGCCCTTATGAACACTGAAGCTTTCTTT
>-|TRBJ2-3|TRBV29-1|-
CSGGFLDTDTQYF
TGCAGCGGGGGCTTCCTCGACACAGATACGCAGTATTTT
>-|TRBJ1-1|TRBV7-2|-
CASSLVDRMNTEAFF
TGTGCCAGCAGCTTAGTCGACAGGATGAACACTGAAGCTTTCTTT